Detailed here is one T cell receptor (beta chain). The source of the sample is a study of Graves' ophthalmopathy and Graves' hyperthyroidism. RNA transcripts served as template for amplifying TCR beta CDR3 sequences. First-round RT-PCR used HTBI primers; second-round multiplex PCR followed. TCRdb ran MiXCR on the multiplex PCR reads and lists one entry per CDR3 protein. This table has 170,000 or so distinct CDR3 sequences, around two fifths appearing once. The length of the CDR3 is 15 residues. Trimming shortened V by 5 bases and J by 7 bases, and 15 bases separated the two germline ends. Germline CDR1 reads MDHEN; CDR2 reads SYDVKM.

Sequencing used peripheral blood. The chain has TRBV28 and TRBJ1-6; D gene ambiguous. The receptor comes from a man aged 25 to 45 with Graves' ophthalmopathy. For the CDR3, the DNA is TGTGCCAGCAGTCCGCCGGGTGCAGGCAATTCACCCCTCCACTTT. As protein: CASSPPGAGNSPLHF.